The 29 T cell receptor beta chains below were found in one sample sequenced in a study of cytomegalovirus exposure and HLA in healthy donors. The PCR was carried out with 60 Vbeta primers and 13 Jbeta primers. Repertoires were generated with immunoSEQ multiplex PCR, while TCRdb's copy carries only in-frame clones and drops some. The sample carries 100,000 to 150,000 clones, 72% recorded once. The sample comprised PBMCs. The receptors shown here come from a man aged 50 or older in good health and CMV-seropositive.

The chain employs TRBV5-1 and TRBJ2-2, with TRBD2 matching over 7 bases. The CDR3 runs to 16 residues. Germline V gene lookup returns CDR1 SGHRS and CDR2 YFSETQ. The V and J ends lost 5 bases and 0 bases, in that order; junction bases with no gene match: 7. CDR3 sequence (DNA): TGCGCCAGCAGTTTACACGGGACTACGAACACCGGGGAGCTGTTTTTT. The encoded protein is CASSLHGTTNTGELFF.

With respect to this clone: The sample holds other DNA sequences that translate to the same CDR3. The V and J genes are TRBV18 and TRBJ2-2; TRBD1 agrees at 11 bases. The CDR3 totals 16 residues. The V gene's germline CDR1 is KGHSH and CDR2 LQKENI. The J segment lost 4 bases and the V segment lost 3 bases, leaving 4 bases of the junction unmatched. The CDR3 nucleotides are TGTGCCAGCTCACCGCCGGGACAGGGGGGCACCGGGGAGCTGTTTTTT. Its translation is CASSPPGQGGTGELFF.

This clone was seen once. The chain recombines TRBV7-3 with TRBJ2-3; D possibly corresponds to TRBD1 (7 bases). This CDR3 region has 15 residues. V was pared by 5 bases and J by 2 bases, with 14 bases between. The germline CDR1 and CDR2 sequences are SGHTA and FQGTGA. This CDR3 is CASSTTGTYTDTQYF. CDR3 DNA: TGTGCCAGCAGCACGACAGGGACTTACACAGATACGCAGTATTTT. The whole variable domain, filled in from reference TRBV7-3 and TRBJ2-3, reads GAGVSQTPSNKVTEKGKYVELRCDPISGHTALYWYRQSLGQGPEFLIYFQGTGAADDSGLPNDRFFAVRPEGSVSTLKIQRTERGDSAVYLCASSTTGTYTDTQYFGPGTRLTVL.

This chain links TRBV27 with TRBJ2-1; 11 positions agree with TRBD1. CDR1 is MNHEY, CDR2 SMNVEV, per germline (reference sequence). The ends lost 6 bases at V and 10 bases at J; junction bases unmatched: 14. This CDR3 is 16 amino acids long. CDR3 DNA: TGTGCCAGCAGCCGCTTCCGGGACAGGGGGTGGAACGAGCAGTTCTTC. This translates into CASSRFRDRGWNEQFF.

The V and J genes are TRBV2 and TRBJ1-5; maybe TRBD1 (6 bases). The CDR3 is 14 residues long. Trimming removed 6 bases from V and 4 bases from J, with 13 bases in between. CDR1 SNHLY and CDR2 FYNNEI come from the germline V gene. CDR3 loop: CASRRRGGNQPQHF. In DNA, the CDR3 is TGTGCCAGCAGACGCAGGGGAGGGAATCAGCCCCAGCATTTT. Based on the CDR3 plus reference TRBV2 and TRBJ1-5, the full variable domain is EPEVTQTPSHQVTQMGQEVILRCVPISNHLYFYWYRQILGQKVEFLVSFYNNEISEKSEIFDDQFSVERPDGSNFTLKIRSTKLEDSAMYFCASRRRGGNQPQHFGDGTRLSIL.

This clone turned up a few times. The CDR3 reads CASSRQRGEELAKNIQYF. The CDR3 coding sequence is TGTGCCAGCTCCCGTCAGCGTGGGGAGGAACTAGCCAAAAACATTCAGTACTTC. The chain combines TRBV4-2 with TRBJ2-4, with a possible D match to TRBD2 (6 bases). From germline, CDR1 is LGHNA and CDR2 YNFKEQ. The germline V and J ends were trimmed by 8 bases and 0 bases, with 23 bases remaining between them. CDR3 length: 18 residues.

This clone showed up just a few times. CDR3 sequence reads: CASNTERINQPQHF. The CDR3 coding sequence is TGTGCCAGCAATACCGAGAGAATCAATCAGCCCCAGCATTTT. The rearrangement uses TRBV6-1 and TRBJ1-5; D is ambiguous. The CDR3 covers 14 residues. Per the germline V gene, CDR1 is MNHNS and CDR2 is SASEGT. Trimming shortened V by 7 bases and J by 3 bases, and 13 bases separated the two germline ends.

The chain uses TRBV28 and TRBJ2-5; D ambiguous. This CDR3 has 12 amino acids. Germline CDR1 and CDR2: MDHEN and SYDVKM. Trimming removed 4 bases at V and 1 base at J, with 4 bases between. In nucleotides, the CDR3 is TGTGCCAGCAGTTCCAGCCAAGAGACCCAGTACTTC. Amino acid sequence: CASSSSQETQYF.

The genes are TRBV19 and TRBJ2-3; a weak D match, TRBD1 (6 bases). V dropped 4 bases and J dropped 0 bases, with 11 bases sitting between them. Per germline, CDR1 LNHDA and CDR2 SQIVND (reference sequence). This CDR3 comprises 15 residues. CDR3 sequence (DNA): TGTGCCAGTAGTAGCCAACAGGGAAGCACAGATACGCAGTATTTT. Translation gives CASSSQQGSTDTQYF.

This clone was picked up a small number of times. V is TRBV5-8 and J is TRBJ2-2, with D hard to call. Germline assignment: CDR1 SGHTS and CDR2 YDEGEE. The germline V and J ends were trimmed by 4 bases and 3 bases, with 4 bases remaining between them. The CDR3 length is 12 residues. The CDR3 sequence: CASSIYTGELFF. CDR3 bases: TGTGCCAGCAGCATATACACCGGGGAGCTGTTTTTT.

Worth noting for this clone: Germline and junction disagree at one end, which may indicate a read error. The genes are TRBV7-9 and TRBJ2-5; D ambiguous. Germline V gene data show CDR1 as SEHNR and CDR2 as FQNEAQ (reference sequence). The CDR3 runs to 13 residues. In DNA form, the CDR3 reads TGTTCCAGCAGCTTATCCTTTTTGGAGACCCAGTACTTC. It translates to CSSSLSFLETQYF.

This sequence joins TRBV14 and TRBJ2-7; TRBD2 aligns across 15 bases. The CDR3 consists of 16 residues. From germline, CDR1 is SGHDN and CDR2 FVKESK. J was trimmed by 6 bases and V by 4 bases; bases with no gene match: 7. The CDR3 DNA sequence: TGTGCCAGCAGCCCAGGACTAGCGGGGGGGCGATCCGAGCAGTACTTC. Translation gives CASSPGLAGGRSEQYF.

The chain has TRBV5-4 and TRBJ2-3, with a weak D call TRBD1 (6 bases). V was clipped by 5 bases and J by 9 bases, with 16 bases between them. Germline V gene sequence: CDR1 SGHNT, CDR2 YYREEE (reference sequence). CDR3 size: 13 residues. The CDR3 nucleotides read TGTGCCAGCAGTCACCCAGGGGCAAGAACGCAGTATTTT. Protein product: CASSHPGARTQYF.

The chain is built from TRBV2 and TRBJ2-5; D is unclear. Germline V CDR1 and CDR2: SNHLY, FYNNEI. Trimming stripped 4 bases from V and 1 base from J, with 10 bases between. This CDR3 is built from 14 residues. The CDR3 region has the DNA TGTGCCAGCAGTGCCGCGTTTCTCCAAGAGACCCAGTACTTC. Its translation is CASSAAFLQETQYF.

The rearrangement joins TRBV7-2 to TRBJ1-1, with D perhaps matching TRBD1 (5 bases). V lost 0 bases and J lost 11, with 10 bases in between. The CDR3 length is 12 residues. Per germline, CDR1 SGHTA and CDR2 FQGNSA. The CDR3 spells CASSLAGRGAFF. CDR3 DNA: TGTGCCAGCAGCTTAGCCGGCCGGGGGGCTTTCTTT.

This chain connects TRBV4-2 to TRBJ1-2, with 7 bases identical to TRBD1. Looked up from germline, CDR1 is LGHNA and CDR2 is YNFKEQ. This CDR3 comprises 15 residues. Trimming cost V 4 bases and J 7 bases; bases outside gene matches: 12. In nucleotides, the CDR3 is TGTGCCAGCAGCCCACAGGGGTTGGAGCTTGGTGGCTACACCTTC. Protein: CASSPQGLELGGYTF.

The chain combines TRBV5-1 with TRBJ2-5; TRBD2 matches at 15 bases. Looked up from germline, CDR1 is SGHRS and CDR2 is YFSETQ. The CDR3 is made up of 16 amino acids. J lost 9 bases, V lost 4 bases, and 10 bases had no gene match. Here the CDR3 reads CASSLGTSGGYSAQYF. The CDR3 DNA follows: TGCGCCAGCAGCCTCGGGACTAGCGGGGGGTATTCGGCCCAGTACTTC.

This clone showed up just once. The V call is TRBV19, the J call TRBJ1-2, with 7 bases that match TRBD1. This CDR3 comprises 14 residues. Germline V gives CDR1 LNHDA, CDR2 SQIVND (reference sequence). After removal of 5 bases from V and 4 bases from J, the junction contained 7 bases not matched to a gene. The CDR3: CASSSRGPPYGYTF. The CDR3 bases are TGTGCCAGTAGTTCTAGGGGGCCCCCCTATGGCTACACCTTC.

This clone was observed a single time. The gene calls are TRBV18 and TRBJ2-1, with D maybe TRBD2 (5 bases). The CDR3 sequence is 18 residues long. Germline V lookup: CDR1 KGHSH, CDR2 LQKENI. V dropped 1 base and J dropped 0 bases, with 16 bases sitting between them. In nucleotides, the CDR3 is TGTGCCAGCTCACCACGCGACTACAAACCCACCTCCTACAATGAGCAGTTCTTC. Translation: CASSPRDYKPTSYNEQFF.

The chain recombines TRBV19 with TRBJ1-5, with D possibly TRBD1 on 6 matching bases. CDR3 length: 13 residues. Trimming removed 5 bases from V and 6 bases from J, with 11 bases in between. CDR1 and CDR2 (germline): LNHDA, SQIVND (reference sequence). CDR3 coding DNA: TGTGCCAGTAGTTTACAGGGTGGTCAGCCCCAGCATTTT. Its protein product is CASSLQGGQPQHF.

This clone was seen a few times. This chain uses TRBV6-5 with TRBJ2-7, with D maybe TRBD2 (6 bases). The length of the CDR3 is 13 residues. CDR1 and CDR2 from the germline V gene are MNHEY and SVGAGI. V was cut by 6 bases and J by 6 bases, with 15 bases left in between. CDR3 protein: CASSPTRSSEQYF. DNA for the CDR3: TGTGCCAGCAGCCCGACTAGAAGTTCCGAGCAGTACTTC.

This chain links TRBV19 with TRBJ2-2; possible D gene TRBD2, 7 bases. Germline lookup yields CDR1 LNHDA and CDR2 SQIVND (reference sequence). V shed 6 bases and J shed 3 bases, with 23 bases lying between them. The CDR3 is 18 amino acids. In nucleotides, the CDR3 is TGTGCCAGTAGCGTATTGACGGGGGGCAAAATCTACACCGGGGAGCTGTTTTTT. Residues: CASSVLTGGKIYTGELFF.

V usage is TRBV5-6 and J usage is TRBJ1-5; D gene uncertain. Trimming cost V 0 bases and J 7 bases, with 8 bases left between them. CDR3 length: 13 amino acids. CDR1 and CDR2 (germline): SGHDT, YYEEEE. The CDR3 region is CASSLGAGQPQHF. The CDR3 DNA reads as TGTGCCAGCAGCTTGGGGGCTGGGCAGCCCCAGCATTTT.

Of note for this clone: A clone one base away is much larger, so this may be a read error. The sample contains more than one DNA sequence encoding this CDR3. This chain joins TRBV7-6 and TRBJ2-2; possible D gene TRBD2, 5 bases. CDR3 length: 15 amino acids. The germline V gene encodes CDR1 SGHVS and CDR2 FNYEAQ. As DNA, the CDR3 is TGCGCCAGCAGCTTAGGTACCGCGGGCACCGGGGAGCTGTTTTTT. Amino acid sequence: CASSLGTAGTGELFF.

The gene calls are TRBV6-6 and TRBJ2-7; D perhaps matches TRBD2 (5 bases). CDR1 is MNHNY and CDR2 is SVGAGI in the germline V gene (reference sequence). The length of the CDR3 is 16 residues. Trimming took 6 bases from V and 2 from J, leaving 20 bases between them. DNA of the CDR3: TGTGCCAGCAGCCCGATAGCGCCTGCCACTACCTACGAGCAGTACTTC. Its protein product is CASSPIAPATTYEQYF.

This chain connects TRBV4-3 to TRBJ2-2; the match to TRBD2 covers 15 bases. Germline V gene sequence: CDR1 LGHNA, CDR2 YSLEER. V was clipped by 0 bases and J by 7 bases; unmatched bases: 18. The CDR3 is 22 amino acids. The CDR3: CASSQDKRRGGLAGGPHGELFF. The CDR3 DNA reads TGCGCCAGCAGCCAAGATAAAAGGAGGGGAGGACTAGCGGGAGGGCCGCACGGGGAGCTGTTTTTT.

The CDR3 sequence: CATSPEGGYNQPQHF. Written as DNA, the CDR3 is TGTGCCACCAGCCCAGAGGGGGGGTACAATCAGCCCCAGCATTTT. The gene calls are TRBV15 and TRBJ1-5; D may be TRBD1 (6 bases). V was trimmed by 5 bases and J by 3 bases, leaving 14 bases between them. Germline values: CDR1 LNHNV, CDR2 YYDKDF (reference sequence). This CDR3 region has 15 residues.

On this clone: A read error may account for a junction end that differs from germline. This sequence joins TRBV2 and TRBJ1-3, with TRBD1 identical over 8 bases. The CDR3 sequence is 15 residues long. The V gene's germline CDR1 is SNHLY and CDR2 FYNNEI. The CDR3 loop reads CASREDRGSGNTIYF. As DNA, the CDR3 is TGTGCCAGCAGGGAAGACAGGGGATCCGGAAACACCATATATTTT.

The chain links TRBV18 to TRBJ1-5; weak D call: TRBD1 (5 bases). V lost 6 bases to trimming and J lost 3 bases, with 18 bases between them. CDR3 size: 16 residues. Germline V gene sequence: CDR1 KGHSH, CDR2 LQKENI. The CDR3 nucleotides read TGTGCCAGCTCTCTGAGTTCAGGGATCGTCAATCAGCCCCAGCATTTT. The encoded protein is CASSLSSGIVNQPQHF. The complete variable domain, with remaining parts taken from reference TRBV18 and TRBJ1-5, reads NAGVMQNPRHLVRRRGQEARLRCSPMKGHSHVYWYRQLPEEGLKFMVYLQKENIIDESGMPKERFSAEFPKEGPSILRIQQVVRGDSAAYFCASSLSSGIVNQPQHFGDGTRLSIL.